What follows are 7 T cell receptor beta chains derived from one specimen sequenced in a study of cytomegalovirus exposure and HLA in healthy donors. Primers for the PCR totalled 60 Vbeta and 13 Jbeta. Using immunoSEQ multiplex PCR, the repertoire was profiled, and TCRdb retains in-frame clones only, with some absent. The sample shows 80,000 to 90,000 clones, approximately 71% of them seen only once. Sequences were obtained from PBMCs. Source of these receptors: a man between 40 and 49 years old in good health and CMV-seronegative.

Only one count was recorded for this clone. The chain joins TRBV11-2 to TRBJ1-2; 9 bases map to TRBD1. From germline, CDR1 is SGHAT and CDR2 FQNNGV. With 3 bases clipped from V and 3 bases from J, the junction kept 2 bases outside the gene matches. The CDR3 consists of 14 residues. This CDR3 reads CASSFRQGDYGYTF. CDR3 coding DNA: TGTGCCAGCAGCTTTCGACAGGGGGACTATGGCTACACCTTC.

J is TRBJ2-7 and V is TRBV7-2; 7 nucleotides match TRBD2. This CDR3 contains 15 residues. V lost 3 bases to trimming and J lost 0 bases; unmatched junction nucleotides: 5. CDR1 is SGHTA, CDR2 FQGNSA, per germline. This CDR3 reads CASSFLRGSSYEQYF. The CDR3 region has the DNA TGTGCCAGCAGCTTTCTGCGGGGGAGCTCCTACGAGCAGTACTTC.

The chain combines TRBV2 with TRBJ2-5; D gene unclear. Germline assignment: CDR1 SNHLY and CDR2 FYNNEI. The CDR3 is 11 amino acids. Trimming left V 7 bases short and J 5 bases short, with 8 bases between. The CDR3 DNA reads as TGTGCCAGCACGATGCGGGAGACCCAGTACTTC. As protein: CASTMRETQYF.

This clone was seen only a few times. The rearrangement uses TRBV27 and TRBJ1-5, with 7 nucleotides matching TRBD1. V gave up 2 bases and J gave up 5 bases; unmatched junction bases: 3. The CDR3 is 14 amino acids. CDR1 MNHEY and CDR2 SMNVEV come from the germline V gene (reference sequence). CDR3 protein: CASSLVGGYQPQHF. CDR3 DNA: TGTGCCAGCAGTTTAGTAGGGGGCTATCAGCCCCAGCATTTT.

The rearrangement uses TRBV16 and TRBJ2-1; a possible D gene is TRBD2 (6 bases). V shed 4 bases and J shed 8 bases, with 15 bases lying between them. The V gene's germline CDR1 is KGHSY and CDR2 FQNENV. The CDR3 sequence is 14 residues long. This CDR3 is CASSLRRGSDEQFF. The CDR3 DNA reads as TGTGCCAGCAGCCTAAGGAGGGGTAGCGATGAGCAGTTCTTC.

V is TRBV4-2 and J is TRBJ2-7; 7 bases line up with TRBD2. V was clipped by 0 bases and J by 3 bases; unmatched bases: 8. The CDR3 loop spans 16 amino acids. Germline values: CDR1 LGHNA, CDR2 YNFKEQ. CDR3 amino acids: CASSQDLGLADYEQYF. CDR3 coding DNA: TGTGCCAGCAGCCAAGATCTCGGGCTAGCGGACTACGAGCAGTACTTC.

In DNA, the CDR3 is TGTGCCAGCAGCCGAGACAGGGGAGACTACGAGCAGTACTTC. Translated, it gives CASSRDRGDYEQYF. The chain has TRBV4-2 and TRBJ2-7, with 8 bases matching TRBD1. V gave up 4 bases and J gave up 3 bases; unmatched junction bases: 5. This CDR3 is 14 amino acids long. Germline lookup yields CDR1 LGHNA and CDR2 YNFKEQ.